Included here is one T cell receptor beta chain sequence, with context. This clonotype has at least ten counts. No antigen is known for it. No quality values exist for individual bases; no much larger clone is one base distant. This record belongs to a study of T cell repertoires in cytomegalovirus infection (dated 2019 in TCRdb). Describing the broader study: Recently identified HLA-C-restricted CMV epitopes, whose presentation resists viral immunomodulation, were targeted by peptide stimulations together with well-studied HLA-B-restricted epitopes. Donor HLA type was relevant to the analysis, because carriage of CMV infection together with the matching HLA type was indicated by public TCR beta signatures.

Per the germline V gene, SGHTA is the CDR1 and FQGNSA is the CDR2. V is cut by 3 bases and J by 0 bases, and the space between the germline ends is 9 bases. The CDR3, cysteine through phenylalanine, is 15 amino acids long. The only DNA kept is the CDR3, 45 bases in frame from the first base. The paper as a whole reports these results and caveats: The ex vivo response was dominated by HLA-C-restricted CMV-specific TCR beta clonotypes, which also provided the single most frequent clonotype in two of eight donors. Cumulative frequency of public TCR beta family members discriminated carriers of CMV infection plus the relevant HLA type in this cohort and an independent approximately 370-donor cohort.

What the treatment or condition label conveys for this sample: in vitro stimulation with specific CMV peptide epitopes to enrich CMV-specific T cells. Data came from an Illumina HiSeq 1500. The raw public reads went through TCRdb reprocessing: fastp at Q25, MiXCR clone calling, in-frame beta chains kept. Rows matching on CDR3 protein sequence are summarized as one entry with the most common DNA and genes. The sample table records approximately 730,000 distinct CDR3 sequences; almost 30% of these occur just once. The ten largest clones capture around 13% of the sample. The V and J segments used are TRBV7-2 and TRBJ1-5; the D gene cannot be resolved reliably. The receptor's source is a human donor in good health (CMV status not recorded). Some clones in this sample may be carry-over from other donors' samples. The input for sequencing was cultured CD8+ T cells from PBMCs, taken from culture after CMV antigen stimulation. In nucleotide form, the sequence is TGTGCCAGCAGCTTGGCAGCTGATAGCAATCAGCCCCAGCATTTT. This gives the protein CASSLAADSNQPQHF. Outside the CDR3, residues come from the reference TRBV7-2 and TRBJ1-5 proteins, so the full variable domain is: GAGVSQSPSNKVTEKGKDVELRCDPISGHTALYWYRQSLGQGLEFLIYFQGNSAPDKSGLPSDRFSAERTGGSVSTLTIQRTQQEDSAVYLCASSLAADSNQPQHFGDGTRLSIL.